One TCR beta chain is described in this entry. Some clones are missing from TCRdb's copy, which holds only in-frame ones; the method was immunoSEQ multiplex PCR. The sample has about 46,000 clones, about nine tenths seen once. The source of the sample is a study of T cell changes during pregnancy in multiple sclerosis. This CDR3 is built from 14 residues. CDR1 is LGHNA and CDR2 is YSLEER in the germline V gene. V shed 9 bases and J 5 bases; nucleotides not matched to a gene: 10. This receptor was obtained from a female donor with multiple sclerosis, enrolled in a pregnancy study. The J gene is TRBJ1-2, the V gene TRBV4-3, with 9 bases that match TRBD1. Sequenced here: CD8+ T cells from peripheral blood mononuclear cells, sampled after pregnancy. The CDR3 DNA sequence: TGCGCCAGTAAATCCGGGACAGGGACATATGGCTACACCTTC. Protein product: CASKSGTGTYGYTF.